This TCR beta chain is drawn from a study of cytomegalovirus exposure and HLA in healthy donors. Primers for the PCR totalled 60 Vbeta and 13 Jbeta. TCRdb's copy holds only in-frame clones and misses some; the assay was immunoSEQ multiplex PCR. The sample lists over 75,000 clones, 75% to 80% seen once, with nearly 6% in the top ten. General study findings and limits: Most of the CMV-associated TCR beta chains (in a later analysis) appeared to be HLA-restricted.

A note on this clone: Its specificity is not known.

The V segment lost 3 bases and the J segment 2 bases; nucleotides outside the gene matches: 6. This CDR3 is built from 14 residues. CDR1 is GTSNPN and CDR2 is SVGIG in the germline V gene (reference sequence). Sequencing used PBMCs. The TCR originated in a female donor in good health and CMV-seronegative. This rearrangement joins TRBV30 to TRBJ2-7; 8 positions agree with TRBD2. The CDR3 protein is CAWRRGGPAYEQYF. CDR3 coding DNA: TGTGCCTGGAGGCGCGGGGGGCCGGCCTACGAGCAGTACTTC.